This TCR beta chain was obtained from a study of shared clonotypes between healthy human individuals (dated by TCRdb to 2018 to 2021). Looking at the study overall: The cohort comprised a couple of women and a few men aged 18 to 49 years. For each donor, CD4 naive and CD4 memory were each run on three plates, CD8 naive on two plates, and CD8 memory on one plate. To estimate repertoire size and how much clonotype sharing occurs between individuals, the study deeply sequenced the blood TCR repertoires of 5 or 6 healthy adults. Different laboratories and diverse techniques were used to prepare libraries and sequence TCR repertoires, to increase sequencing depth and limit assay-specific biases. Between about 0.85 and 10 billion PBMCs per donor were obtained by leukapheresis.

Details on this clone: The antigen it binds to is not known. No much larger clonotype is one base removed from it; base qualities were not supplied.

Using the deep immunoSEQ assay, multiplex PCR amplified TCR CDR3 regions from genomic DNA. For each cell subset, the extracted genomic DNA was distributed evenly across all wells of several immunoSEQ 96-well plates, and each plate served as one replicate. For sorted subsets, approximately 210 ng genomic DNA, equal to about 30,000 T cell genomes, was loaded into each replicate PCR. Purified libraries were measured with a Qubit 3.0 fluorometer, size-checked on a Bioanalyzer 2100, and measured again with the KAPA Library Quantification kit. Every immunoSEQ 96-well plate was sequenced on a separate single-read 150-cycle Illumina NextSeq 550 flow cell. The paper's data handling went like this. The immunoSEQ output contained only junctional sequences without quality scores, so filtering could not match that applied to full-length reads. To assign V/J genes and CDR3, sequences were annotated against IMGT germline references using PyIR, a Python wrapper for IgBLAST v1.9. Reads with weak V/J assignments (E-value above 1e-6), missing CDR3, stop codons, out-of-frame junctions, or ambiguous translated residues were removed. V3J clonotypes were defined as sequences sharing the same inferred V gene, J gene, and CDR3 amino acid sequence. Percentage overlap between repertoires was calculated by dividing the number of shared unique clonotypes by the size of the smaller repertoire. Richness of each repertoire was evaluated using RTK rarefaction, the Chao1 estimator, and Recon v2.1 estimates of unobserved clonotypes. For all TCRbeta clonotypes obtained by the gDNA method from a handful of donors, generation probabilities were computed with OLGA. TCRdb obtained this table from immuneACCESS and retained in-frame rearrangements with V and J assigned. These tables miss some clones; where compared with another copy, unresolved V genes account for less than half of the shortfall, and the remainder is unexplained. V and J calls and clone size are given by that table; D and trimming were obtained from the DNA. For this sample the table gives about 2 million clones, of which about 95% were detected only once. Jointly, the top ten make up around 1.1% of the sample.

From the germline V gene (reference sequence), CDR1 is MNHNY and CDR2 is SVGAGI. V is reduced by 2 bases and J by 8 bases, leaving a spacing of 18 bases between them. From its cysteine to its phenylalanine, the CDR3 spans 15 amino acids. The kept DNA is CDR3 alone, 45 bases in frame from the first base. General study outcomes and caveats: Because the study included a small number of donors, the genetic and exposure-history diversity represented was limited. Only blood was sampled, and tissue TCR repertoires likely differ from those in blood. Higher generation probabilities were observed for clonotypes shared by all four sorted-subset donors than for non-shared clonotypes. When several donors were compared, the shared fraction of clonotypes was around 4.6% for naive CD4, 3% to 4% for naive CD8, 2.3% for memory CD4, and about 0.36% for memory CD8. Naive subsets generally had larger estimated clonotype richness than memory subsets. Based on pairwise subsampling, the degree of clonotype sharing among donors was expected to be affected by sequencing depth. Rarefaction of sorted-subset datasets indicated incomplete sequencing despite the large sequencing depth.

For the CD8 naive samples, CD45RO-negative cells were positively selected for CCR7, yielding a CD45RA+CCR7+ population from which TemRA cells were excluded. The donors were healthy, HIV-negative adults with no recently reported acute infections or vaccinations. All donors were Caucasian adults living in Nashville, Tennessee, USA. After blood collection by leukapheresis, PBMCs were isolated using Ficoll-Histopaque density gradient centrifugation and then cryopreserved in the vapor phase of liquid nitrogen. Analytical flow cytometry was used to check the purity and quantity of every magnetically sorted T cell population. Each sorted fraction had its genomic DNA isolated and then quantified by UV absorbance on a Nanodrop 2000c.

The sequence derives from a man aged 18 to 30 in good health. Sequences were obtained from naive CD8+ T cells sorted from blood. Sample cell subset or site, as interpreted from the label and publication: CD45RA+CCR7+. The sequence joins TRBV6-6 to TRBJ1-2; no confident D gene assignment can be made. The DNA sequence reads TGTGCCAGCAGTTACGGAAACACAGACCATCGAGGCTACACCTTC. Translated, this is CASSYGNTDHRGYTF.